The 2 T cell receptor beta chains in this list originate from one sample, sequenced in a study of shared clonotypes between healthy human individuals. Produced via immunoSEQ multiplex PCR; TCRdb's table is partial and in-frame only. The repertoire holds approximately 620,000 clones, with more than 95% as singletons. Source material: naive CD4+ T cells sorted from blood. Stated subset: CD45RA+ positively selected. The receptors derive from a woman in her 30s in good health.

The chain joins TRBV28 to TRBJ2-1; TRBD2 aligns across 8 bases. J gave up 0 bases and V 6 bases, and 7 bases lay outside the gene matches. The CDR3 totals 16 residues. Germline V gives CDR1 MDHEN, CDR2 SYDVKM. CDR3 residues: CASSYSSGISYNEQFF. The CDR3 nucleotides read TGTGCCAGCAGCTATAGTAGCGGGATCTCCTACAATGAGCAGTTCTTC.

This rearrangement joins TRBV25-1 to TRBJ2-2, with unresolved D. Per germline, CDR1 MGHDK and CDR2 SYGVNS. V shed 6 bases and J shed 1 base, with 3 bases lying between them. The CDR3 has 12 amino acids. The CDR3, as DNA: TGTGCCAGCAGGAGGAACACCGGGGAGCTGTTTTTT. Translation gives CASRRNTGELFF. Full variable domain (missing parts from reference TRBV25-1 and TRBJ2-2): EADIYQTPRYLVIGTGKKITLECSQTMGHDKMYWYQQDPGMELHLIHYSYGVNSTEKGDLSSESTVSRIRTEHFPLTLESARPSHTSQYLCASRRNTGELFFGEGSRLTVL.